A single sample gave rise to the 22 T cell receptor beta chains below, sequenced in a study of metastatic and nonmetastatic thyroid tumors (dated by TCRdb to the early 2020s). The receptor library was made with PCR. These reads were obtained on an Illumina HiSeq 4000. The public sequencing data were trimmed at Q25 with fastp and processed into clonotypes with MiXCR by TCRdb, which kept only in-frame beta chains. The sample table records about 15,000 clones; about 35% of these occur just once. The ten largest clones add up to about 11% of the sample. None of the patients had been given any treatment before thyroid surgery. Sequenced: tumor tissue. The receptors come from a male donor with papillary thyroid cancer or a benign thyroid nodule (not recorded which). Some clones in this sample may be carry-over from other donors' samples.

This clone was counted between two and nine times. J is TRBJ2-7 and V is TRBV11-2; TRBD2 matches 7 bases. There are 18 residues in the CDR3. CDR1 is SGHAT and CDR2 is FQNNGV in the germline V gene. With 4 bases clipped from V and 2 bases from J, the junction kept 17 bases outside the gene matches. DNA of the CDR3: TGTGCCAGCAGCTCCCGGGGACTGGCGGGAGTTCCCCCCTACGAGCAGTACTTC. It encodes CASSSRGLAGVPPYEQYF.

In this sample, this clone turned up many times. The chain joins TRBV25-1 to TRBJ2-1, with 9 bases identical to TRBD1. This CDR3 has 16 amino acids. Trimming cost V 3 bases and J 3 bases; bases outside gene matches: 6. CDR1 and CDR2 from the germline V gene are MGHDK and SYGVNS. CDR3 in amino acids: CASSDWGQGGYNEQFF. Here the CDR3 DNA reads TGTGCCAGCAGTGACTGGGGACAGGGCGGCTACAATGAGCAGTTCTTC. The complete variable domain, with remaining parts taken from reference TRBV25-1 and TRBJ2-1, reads EADIYQTPRYLVIGTGKKITLECSQTMGHDKMYWYQQDPGMELHLIHYSYGVNSTEKGDLSSESTVSRIRTEHFPLTLESARPSHTSQYLCASSDWGQGGYNEQFFGPGTRLTVL.

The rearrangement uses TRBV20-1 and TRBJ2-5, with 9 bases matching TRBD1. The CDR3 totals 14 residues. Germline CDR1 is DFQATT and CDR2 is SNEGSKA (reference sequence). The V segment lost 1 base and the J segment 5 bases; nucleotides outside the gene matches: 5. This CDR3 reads CSARAGTGPETQYF. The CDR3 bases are TGCAGTGCTAGAGCCGGGACAGGGCCGGAGACCCAGTACTTC.

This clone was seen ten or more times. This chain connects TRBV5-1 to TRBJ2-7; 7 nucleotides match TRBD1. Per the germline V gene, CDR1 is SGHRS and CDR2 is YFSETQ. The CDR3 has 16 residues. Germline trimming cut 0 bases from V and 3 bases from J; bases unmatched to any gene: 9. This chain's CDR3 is CASSLGHRDRRYEQYF. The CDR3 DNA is TGCGCCAGCAGCTTGGGACACCGGGACAGACGCTACGAGCAGTACTTC.

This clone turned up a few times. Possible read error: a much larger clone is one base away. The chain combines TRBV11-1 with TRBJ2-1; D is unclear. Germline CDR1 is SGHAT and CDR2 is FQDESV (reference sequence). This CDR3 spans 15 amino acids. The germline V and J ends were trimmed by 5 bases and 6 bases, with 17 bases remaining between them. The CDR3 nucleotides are TGTGCCAGCAGCCGCTCCGGGCCCCCGTTCAATGAGCAGTTCTTC. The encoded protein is CASSRSGPPFNEQFF.

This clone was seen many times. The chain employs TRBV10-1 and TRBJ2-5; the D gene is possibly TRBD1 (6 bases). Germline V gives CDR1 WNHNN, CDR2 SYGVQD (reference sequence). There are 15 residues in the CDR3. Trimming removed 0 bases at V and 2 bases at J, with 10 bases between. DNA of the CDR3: TGCGCCAGCAGTGAGTCGATAGGACAGCAAGAGACCCAGTACTTC. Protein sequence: CASSESIGQQETQYF.

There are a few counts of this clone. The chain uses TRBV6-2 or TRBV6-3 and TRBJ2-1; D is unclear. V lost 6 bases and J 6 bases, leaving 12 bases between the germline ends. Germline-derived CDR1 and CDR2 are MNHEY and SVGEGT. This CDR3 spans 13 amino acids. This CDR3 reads CASRGGPINEQFF. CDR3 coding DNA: TGTGCCAGCAGAGGCGGACCAATCAATGAGCAGTTCTTC.

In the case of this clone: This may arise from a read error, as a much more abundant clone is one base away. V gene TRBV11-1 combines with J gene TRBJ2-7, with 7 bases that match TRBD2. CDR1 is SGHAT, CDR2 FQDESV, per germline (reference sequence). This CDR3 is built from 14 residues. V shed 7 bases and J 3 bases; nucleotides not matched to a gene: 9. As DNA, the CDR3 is TGTGCCAGCAACCTCGGGGGGACCTACTACGAGCAGTACTTC. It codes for CASNLGGTYYEQYF.

In nucleotides, the CDR3 is TGTGCCAGCAGCTTTGGCGGGGGGTTCACAGCTCCGCAGTATTTT. Its translation: CASSFGGGFTAPQYF. The chain links TRBV5-4 to TRBJ2-3; 8 bases match TRBD2. Germline V gene lookup returns CDR1 SGHNT and CDR2 YYREEE (reference sequence). V gave up 2 bases and J gave up 10 bases; unmatched junction bases: 12. CDR3 length: 15 amino acids.

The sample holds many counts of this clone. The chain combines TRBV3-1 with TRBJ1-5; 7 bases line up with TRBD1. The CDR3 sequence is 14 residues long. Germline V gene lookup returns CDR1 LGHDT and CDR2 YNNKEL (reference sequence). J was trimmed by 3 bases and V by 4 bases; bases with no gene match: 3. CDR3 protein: CASSRQGANQPQHF. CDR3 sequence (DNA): TGTGCCAGCAGCCGACAGGGAGCCAATCAGCCCCAGCATTTT.

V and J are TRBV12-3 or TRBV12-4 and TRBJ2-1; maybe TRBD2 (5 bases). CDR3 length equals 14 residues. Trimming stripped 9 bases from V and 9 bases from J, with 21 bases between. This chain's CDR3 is CASGPQRWGSEQFF. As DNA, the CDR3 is TGTGCCAGTGGGCCGCAGCGGTGGGGTAGTGAGCAGTTCTTC.

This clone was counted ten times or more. The CDR3, as DNA: TGTGCCAGCAGTTACGGCGGGCGGACAGATACGCAGTATTTT. The encoded protein is CASSYGGRTDTQYF. The V gene is TRBV12-3 or TRBV12-4, the J gene TRBJ2-3; a weak D match, TRBD2 (5 bases). This CDR3 has 14 amino acids. V was cut by 4 bases and J by 3 bases, with 11 bases left in between.

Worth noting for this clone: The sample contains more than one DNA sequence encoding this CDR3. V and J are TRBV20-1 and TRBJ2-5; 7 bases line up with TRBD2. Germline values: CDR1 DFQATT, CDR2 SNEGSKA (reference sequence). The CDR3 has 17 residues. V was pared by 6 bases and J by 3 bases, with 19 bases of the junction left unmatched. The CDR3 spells CSATERGGSRLKETQYF. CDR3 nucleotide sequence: TGCAGTGCAACTGAGCGGGGCGGCTCGAGGCTCAAAGAGACCCAGTACTTC.

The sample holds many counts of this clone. The CDR3 reads CASSGRGQGYEQYF. The CDR3 DNA follows: TGTGCCAGCAGCGGGCGGGGACAGGGATACGAGCAGTACTTC. The V gene is TRBV7-9, the J gene TRBJ2-7; 9 nucleotides align to TRBD1. The germline gives CDR1 SEHNR, CDR2 FQNEAQ (reference sequence). The CDR3 spans 14 residues. J gave up 4 bases and V 5 bases, and 6 bases lay outside the gene matches.

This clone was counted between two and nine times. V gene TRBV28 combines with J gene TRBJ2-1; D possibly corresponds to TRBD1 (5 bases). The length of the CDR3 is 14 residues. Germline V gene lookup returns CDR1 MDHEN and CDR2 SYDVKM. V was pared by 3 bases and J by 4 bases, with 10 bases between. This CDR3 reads CASSFETAYNEQFF. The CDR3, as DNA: TGTGCCAGCAGTTTCGAGACAGCATACAATGAGCAGTTCTTC.

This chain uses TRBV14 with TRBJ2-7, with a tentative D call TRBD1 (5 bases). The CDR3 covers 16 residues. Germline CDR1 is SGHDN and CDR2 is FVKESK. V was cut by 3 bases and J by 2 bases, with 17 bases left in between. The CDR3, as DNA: TGTGCCAGCAGCCATCTACCGCGACAGAGTCCCTACGAGCAGTACTTC. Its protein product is CASSHLPRQSPYEQYF.

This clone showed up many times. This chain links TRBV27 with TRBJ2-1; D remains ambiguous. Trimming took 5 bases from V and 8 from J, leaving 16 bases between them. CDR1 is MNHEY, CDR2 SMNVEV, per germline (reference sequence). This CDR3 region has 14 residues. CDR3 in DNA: TGTGCCAGCAGTGAACCGTACCAGGTCCATGAGCAGTTCTTC. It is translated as CASSEPYQVHEQFF.

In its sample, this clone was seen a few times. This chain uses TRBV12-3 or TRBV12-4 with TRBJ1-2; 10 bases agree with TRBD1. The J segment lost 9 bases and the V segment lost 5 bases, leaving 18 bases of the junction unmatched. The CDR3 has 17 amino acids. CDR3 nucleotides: TGTGCCAGCAGTCTATCGTCCGCGGACAGGGGGTCGGATTGCTACACCTTC. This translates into CASSLSSADRGSDCYTF.

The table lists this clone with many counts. The CDR3 sequence: CATSDIYEQFF. In nucleotides, the CDR3 is TGTGCCACCAGTGATATTTATGAGCAGTTCTTC. This chain uses TRBV24-1 with TRBJ2-1; D is ambiguous. The CDR3 has 11 amino acids. Germline values: CDR1 KGHDR, CDR2 SFDVKD. Trimming took 3 bases from V and 8 from J, leaving 4 bases between them.

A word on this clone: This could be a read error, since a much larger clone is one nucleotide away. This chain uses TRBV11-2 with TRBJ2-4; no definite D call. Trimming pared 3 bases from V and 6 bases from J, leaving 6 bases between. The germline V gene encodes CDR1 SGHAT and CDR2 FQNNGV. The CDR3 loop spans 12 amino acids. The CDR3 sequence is CASSFGPNIQYF. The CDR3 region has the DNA TGTGCCAGCAGCTTTGGGCCAAACATTCAGTACTTC.

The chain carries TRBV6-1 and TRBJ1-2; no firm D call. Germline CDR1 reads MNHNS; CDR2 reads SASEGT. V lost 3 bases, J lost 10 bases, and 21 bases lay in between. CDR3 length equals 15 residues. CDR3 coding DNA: TGTGCCAGCAGTGATATCAGAGTGAGGGCTCGCGTCTACACCTTC. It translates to CASSDIRVRARVYTF.

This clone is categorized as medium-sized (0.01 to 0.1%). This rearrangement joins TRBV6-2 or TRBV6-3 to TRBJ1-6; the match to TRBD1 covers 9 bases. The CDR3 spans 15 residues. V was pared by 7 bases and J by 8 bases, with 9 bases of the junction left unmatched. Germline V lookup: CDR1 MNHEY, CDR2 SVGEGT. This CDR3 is CASTTPGQGDSPLHF. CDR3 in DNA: TGTGCCAGCACTACCCCGGGACAGGGTGATTCACCCCTCCACTTT.